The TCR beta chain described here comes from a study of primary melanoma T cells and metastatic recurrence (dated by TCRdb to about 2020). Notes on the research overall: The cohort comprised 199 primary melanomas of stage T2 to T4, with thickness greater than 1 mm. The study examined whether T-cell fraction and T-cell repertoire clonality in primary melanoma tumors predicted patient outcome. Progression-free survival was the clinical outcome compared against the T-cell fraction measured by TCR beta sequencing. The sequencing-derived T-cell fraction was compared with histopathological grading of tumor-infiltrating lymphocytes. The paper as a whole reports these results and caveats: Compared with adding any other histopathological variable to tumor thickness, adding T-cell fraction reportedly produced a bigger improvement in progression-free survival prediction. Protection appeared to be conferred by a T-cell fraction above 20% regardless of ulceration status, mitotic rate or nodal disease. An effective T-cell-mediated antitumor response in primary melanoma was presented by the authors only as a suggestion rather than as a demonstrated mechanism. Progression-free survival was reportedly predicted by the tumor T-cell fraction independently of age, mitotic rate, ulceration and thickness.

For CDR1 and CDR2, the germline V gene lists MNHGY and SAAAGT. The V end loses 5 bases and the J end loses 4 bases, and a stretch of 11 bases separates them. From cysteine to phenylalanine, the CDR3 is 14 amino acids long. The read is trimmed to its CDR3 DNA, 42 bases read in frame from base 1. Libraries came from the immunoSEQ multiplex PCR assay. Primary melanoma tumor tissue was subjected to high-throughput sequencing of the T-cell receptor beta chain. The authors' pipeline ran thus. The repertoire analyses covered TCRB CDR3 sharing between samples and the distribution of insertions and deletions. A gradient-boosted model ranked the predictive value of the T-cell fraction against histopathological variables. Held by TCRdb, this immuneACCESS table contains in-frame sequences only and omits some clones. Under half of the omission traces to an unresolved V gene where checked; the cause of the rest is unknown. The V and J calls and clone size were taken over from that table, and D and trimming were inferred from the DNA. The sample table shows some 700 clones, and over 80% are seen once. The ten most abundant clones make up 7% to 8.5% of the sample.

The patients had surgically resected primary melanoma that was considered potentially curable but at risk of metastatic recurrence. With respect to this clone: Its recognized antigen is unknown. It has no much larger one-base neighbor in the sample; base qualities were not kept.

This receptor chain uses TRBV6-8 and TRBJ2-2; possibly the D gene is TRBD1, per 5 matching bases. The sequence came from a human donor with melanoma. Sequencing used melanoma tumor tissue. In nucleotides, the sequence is TGTGCCAGCAGTGTTAGGGGTTTCACCGGGGAGCTGTTTTTT. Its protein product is CASSVRGFTGELFF.